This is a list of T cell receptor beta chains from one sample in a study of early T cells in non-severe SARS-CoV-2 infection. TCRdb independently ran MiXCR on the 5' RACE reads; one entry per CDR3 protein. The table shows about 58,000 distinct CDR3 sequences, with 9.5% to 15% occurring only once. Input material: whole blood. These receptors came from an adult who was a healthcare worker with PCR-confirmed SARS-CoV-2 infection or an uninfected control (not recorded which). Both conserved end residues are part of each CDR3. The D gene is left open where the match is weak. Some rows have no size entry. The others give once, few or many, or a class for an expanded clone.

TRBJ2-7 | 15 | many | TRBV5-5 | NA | CASSPSTQKLYEQYF | TGTGCCAGCAGCCCCTCGACGCAGAAGCTCTACGAGCAGTACTTC
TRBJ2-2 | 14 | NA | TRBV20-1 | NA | CSARKLLNTGELFF | TGCAGTGCTAGGAAACTCTTAAACACCGGGGAGCTGTTTTTT
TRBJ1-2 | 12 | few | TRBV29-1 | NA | CSVWIPSYGYTF | TGCAGCGTTTGGATACCGTCCTATGGCTACACCTTC
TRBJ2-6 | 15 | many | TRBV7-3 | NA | CASSSGQIGANVLTF | TGTGCCAGCAGCTCAGGACAGATTGGGGCCAACGTCCTGACTTTC
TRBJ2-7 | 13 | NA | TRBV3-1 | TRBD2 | CASSVLAGDEQYF | TGTGCCAGCAGTGTACTAGCGGGGGACGAGCAGTACTTC
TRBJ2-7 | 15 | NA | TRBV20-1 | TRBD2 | CSARDRLAGGYEQYF | TGCAGTGCTAGAGATCGGCTAGCGGGAGGTTACGAGCAGTACTTC
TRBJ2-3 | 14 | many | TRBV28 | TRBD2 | CASSPGTSGDTQYF | TGTGCCAGCAGCCCAGGGACTAGCGGAGATACGCAGTATTTT
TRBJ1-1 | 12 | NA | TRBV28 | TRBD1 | CATQGQGSPAFF | TGTGCCACCCAGGGACAGGGTTCCCCAGCTTTCTTT
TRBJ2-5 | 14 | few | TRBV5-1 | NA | CASSLDPQQETQYF | TGCGCCAGCAGCTTGGATCCCCAGCAAGAGACCCAGTACTTC
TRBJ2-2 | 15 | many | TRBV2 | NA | CASSERGKNTGELFF | TGTGCCAGCAGTGAGAGAGGGAAAAACACCGGGGAGCTGTTTTTT
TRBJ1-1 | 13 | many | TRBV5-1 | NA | CASSREENTEAFF | TGCGCCAGCAGCAGGGAGGAGAACACTGAAGCTTTCTTT
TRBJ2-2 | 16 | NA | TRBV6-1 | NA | CASRLQGLSSTGELFF | TGTGCCAGCAGGTTACAGGGTCTCAGCTCCACCGGGGAGCTGTTTTTT
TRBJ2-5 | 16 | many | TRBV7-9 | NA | CASSLAARQDRETQYF | TGTGCCAGCAGCTTAGCAGCACGGCAGGATCGGGAGACCCAGTACTTC
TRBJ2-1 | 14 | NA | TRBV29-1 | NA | CSVETLHSYNEQFF | TGCAGCGTGGAAACACTCCACTCCTACAATGAGCAGTTCTTC
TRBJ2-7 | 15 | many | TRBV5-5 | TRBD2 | CASSPKRDLFYEQYF | TGTGCCAGCAGCCCCAAGCGGGACCTCTTCTACGAGCAGTACTTC
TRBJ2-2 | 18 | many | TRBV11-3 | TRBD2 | CASSSNFPLAGGTGELFF | TGTGCCAGCAGCTCAAATTTCCCTTTAGCGGGCGGCACCGGGGAGCTGTTTTTT
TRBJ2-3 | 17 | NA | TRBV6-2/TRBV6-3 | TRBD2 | CASSYGATSGGTDTQYF | TGTGCCAGCAGTTACGGGGCGACTAGCGGGGGTACAGATACGCAGTATTTT
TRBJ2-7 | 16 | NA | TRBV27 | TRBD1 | CASSSQGSSVAREQYF | TGTGCCAGCAGTTCACAGGGGTCCTCTGTTGCGAGGGAGCAGTACTTC
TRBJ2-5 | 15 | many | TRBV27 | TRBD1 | CASSLVRGQQETQYF | TGTGCCAGCAGTTTAGTCCGGGGACAGCAAGAGACCCAGTACTTC
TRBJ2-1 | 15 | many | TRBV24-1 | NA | CATSNPGPSINEQFF | TGTGCCACCAGCAACCCCGGGCCGTCGATCAATGAGCAGTTCTTC
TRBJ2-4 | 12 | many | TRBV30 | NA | CAWSTNGNIQYF | TGTGCCTGGAGTACCAACGGTAACATTCAGTACTTC
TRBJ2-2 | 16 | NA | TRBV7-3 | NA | CASSSQGAGVTGELFF | TGTGCCAGCAGCTCTCAAGGGGCAGGTGTAACCGGGGAGCTGTTTTTT
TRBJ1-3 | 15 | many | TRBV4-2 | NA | CASRPTSSSGNTIYF | TGTGCCAGCAGACCTACGAGTAGCTCTGGAAACACCATATATTTT
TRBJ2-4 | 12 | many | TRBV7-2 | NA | CASSLEYDFQYF | TGTGCCAGCAGCCTCGAGTATGACTTCCAGTACTTC
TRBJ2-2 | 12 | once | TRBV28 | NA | CASSFRQGKLFF | TGTGCCAGCAGTTTCCGTCAGGGGAAGCTGTTTTTT
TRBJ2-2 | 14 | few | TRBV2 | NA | CASNSGFDTGELFF | TGTGCCAGCAATTCAGGGTTTGACACCGGGGAGCTGTTTTTT
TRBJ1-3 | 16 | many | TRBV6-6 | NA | CASSYFTDGNRNTIYF | TGTGCCAGCAGTTACTTTACGGACGGGAATAGAAACACCATATATTTT
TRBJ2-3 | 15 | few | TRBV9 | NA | CASNVGGGSTDTQYF | TGTGCCAGCAACGTAGGAGGCGGGAGCACAGATACGCAGTATTTT
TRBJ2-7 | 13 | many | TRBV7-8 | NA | CASSKDTLYEQYF | TGTGCCAGCAGCAAGGACACCCTCTACGAGCAGTACTTC
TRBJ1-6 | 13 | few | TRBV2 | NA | CASGTEYNSPLHF | TGTGCCAGCGGGACCGAGTATAATTCACCCCTCCACTTT
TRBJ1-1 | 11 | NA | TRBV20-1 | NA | CSAGVNTEAFF | TGCAGTGCAGGGGTGAACACTGAAGCTTTCTTT
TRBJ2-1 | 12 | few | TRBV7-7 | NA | CASSLAGGEQFF | TGTGCCAGCAGCTTAGCGGGAGGCGAGCAGTTCTTC
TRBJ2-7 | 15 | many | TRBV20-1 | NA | CSASPGQGLPYEQYF | TGCAGTGCTAGTCCTGGGCAGGGCCTCCCCTACGAGCAGTACTTC
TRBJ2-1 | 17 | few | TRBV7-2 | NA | CASSLSGLTLSYNEQFF | TGTGCCAGCAGCTTAAGTGGTCTGACCCTCTCCTACAATGAGCAGTTCTTC
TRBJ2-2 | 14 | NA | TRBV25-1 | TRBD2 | CASSRTRVPGELFF | TGTGCCAGCAGTAGGACTAGAGTCCCCGGGGAGCTGTTTTTT
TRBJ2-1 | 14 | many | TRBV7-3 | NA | CASSPPGAYNEQFF | TGTGCCAGCAGCCCTCCTGGCGCTTACAATGAGCAGTTCTTC
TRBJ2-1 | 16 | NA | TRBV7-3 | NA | CASSLTGGGVRNEQFF | TGTGCCAGCAGCTTAACAGGAGGGGGCGTTCGAAATGAGCAGTTCTTC
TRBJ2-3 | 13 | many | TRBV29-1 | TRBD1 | CSVLTGESDTQYF | TGCAGCGTCCTGACAGGGGAATCAGATACGCAGTATTTT
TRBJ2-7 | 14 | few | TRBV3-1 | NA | CASSQDWLSHEQYF | TGTGCCAGCAGCCAAGATTGGCTAAGCCACGAGCAGTACTTC
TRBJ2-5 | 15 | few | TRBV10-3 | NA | CAISDPSGFQETQYF | TGTGCCATCAGTGACCCCTCGGGATTCCAAGAGACCCAGTACTTC
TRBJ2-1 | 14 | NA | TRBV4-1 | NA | CASSQEVTLYEQFF | TGCGCCAGCAGCCAAGAGGTCACTCTCTACGAGCAGTTCTTC
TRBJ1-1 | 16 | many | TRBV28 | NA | CASSLFGSAGNTEAFF | TGTGCCAGCAGTTTATTCGGGTCGGCTGGGAACACTGAAGCTTTCTTT
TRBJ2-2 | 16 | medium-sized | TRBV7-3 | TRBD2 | CASSPSKVAGTGELFF | TGTGCCAGCAGCCCATCCAAGGTAGCGGGCACCGGGGAGCTGTTTTTT
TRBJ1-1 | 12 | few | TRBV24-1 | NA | CATSDMNTEAFF | TGTGCCACCAGTGATATGAACACTGAAGCTTTCTTT
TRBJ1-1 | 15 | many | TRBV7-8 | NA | CASSQRLNSWTEAFF | TGTGCCAGCAGCCAACGGCTGAATTCGTGGACTGAAGCTTTCTTT
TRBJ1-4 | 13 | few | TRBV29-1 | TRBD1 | CSAPGQGTEKLFF | TGCAGCGCCCCGGGACAGGGGACCGAAAAACTGTTTTTT
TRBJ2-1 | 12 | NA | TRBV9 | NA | CASSALGNEQFF | TGTGCCAGCAGCGCCCTTGGGAATGAGCAGTTCTTC
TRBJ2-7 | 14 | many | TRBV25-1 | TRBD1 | CASSDDRGRWEQYF | TGTGCCAGCAGTGACGACAGGGGGCGTTGGGAGCAGTACTTC